One T cell receptor (beta chain) is described in this entry. This receptor's antigen is unknown. Qualities for individual bases were not recorded, and no much larger clone is one base off. The data are from a study of blood T cell repertoires in COVID-19 (dated by TCRdb to the early 2020s). Background on the whole study: The collaborator samples originated in the United States, Italy and Spain and spanned the acute and convalescent phases of COVID-19. The prospective study material was composed of cDNA or gDNA derived from T cells, B-cell-depleted T cells, or PBMCs. Subjects who had been exposed to COVID-19, were actively infected with it, or had recovered from it provided the deeply sampled blood TCRbeta repertoires that made up the dataset. The repertoires were released in a freely available public database intended as a resource for research on the immune response to SARS-CoV-2. Samples came from the ongoing ImmuneRACE study (first 160 participants) plus 1,254 subjects from 6 global collaborators. Sample metadata almost always included a de-identified subject ID, COVID-19 status, age in years and sex. HLA class I and class II types, where available, came from metadata supplied by the sample provider rather than from assay-based typing.

Broad study findings and their caveats: Clinical and demographic metadata were provided uncurated, with the amount varying by source and participant.

TCRbeta CDR3 regions were amplified from genomic DNA using the immunoSEQ Assay, a bias-controlled multiplex PCR. For the original study's pipeline: Within the assay, amplification of reference gene primers was used to estimate how many nucleated cells each sample contained. To quantify the absolute abundance of each unique TCRbeta CDR3 rearrangement, sequence reads were collapsed and filtered. For each sample, productive Simpson clonality was calculated as the square root of Simpson's diversity index over productive rearrangements. The source is immuneACCESS, and TCRdb retained only in-frame sequences with V and J called. Part of the clones is not carried over; for the studies checked, unresolved V genes explain less than half of this, and the remainder is unexplained. V and J calls and clone size are as listed in that table; D and trimming were resolved from the DNA. The sample table holds fewer than 300,000 clones, of which under 90% were seen once. The biggest ten clones account for 2.5% to 3% of the sample.

The collaborating institutions used their own protocols to collect whole blood in K2EDTA tubes. For TCRbeta analysis, collaborator samples were shipped as frozen whole blood, as isolated PBMCs, or as DNA extracted from either sample type. Reading the germline V gene (reference sequence) gives CDR1 LNHNV and CDR2 YYDKDF. Cut back by 8 bases and 2 bases, the V and J ends lie 15 bases apart. The CDR3 starts with the cysteine, ends with the phenylalanine, and has 14 residues. Kept here is only the CDR3 DNA, which spans 42 bases and is read in frame from base 1. The sample was peripheral blood. The TCR originated in a woman aged 55-70 years with active or convalescent COVID-19. Recombination linked TRBV15 to TRBJ2-5; TRBD2 is possibly the D segment (5 matching bases). The CDR3 is CATAWSGTQETQYF. At the DNA level, the sequence is TGTGCCACCGCCTGGAGCGGCACACAAGAGACCCAGTACTTC.